The 9 T cell receptor beta chains given below trace back to one sample, sequenced in a study of shared clonotypes between healthy human individuals. TCRdb's copy holds only in-frame clones and misses some; the assay was immunoSEQ multiplex PCR. Of 650,000 to 750,000 clones listed, roughly 78% are singletons. Sequenced sample: memory CD4+ T cells sorted from blood. Sample subset: CD45RA-negative fraction. All receptors derive from a woman aged 25-40 years in good health.

This CDR3 reads CASSLVLVYEQYF. The CDR3 DNA follows: TGTGCCAGCAGCTTAGTGCTAGTGTACGAGCAGTACTTC. The V gene is TRBV7-2, the J gene TRBJ2-7; D is ambiguous. Trimming shortened V by 1 base and J by 4 bases, and 8 bases separated the two germline ends. The CDR3 sequence is 13 residues long. The V gene's germline CDR1 is SGHTA and CDR2 FQGNSA.

V usage is TRBV28 and J usage is TRBJ1-4; D unresolved. This CDR3 comprises 14 residues. In germline, CDR1 is MDHEN, CDR2 SYDVKM. Trimming shortened V by 6 bases and J by 7 bases, and 15 bases separated the two germline ends. This CDR3 reads CASSPEGRREKLFF. As DNA, the CDR3 is TGTGCCAGCAGCCCGGAAGGGCGTCGTGAAAAACTGTTTTTT. Supplemented by reference TRBV28 and TRBJ1-4, the full variable domain reads DVKVTQSSRYLVKRTGEKVFLECVQDMDHENMFWYRQDPGLGLRLIYFSYDVKMKEKGDIPEGYSVSREKKERFSLILESASTNQTSMYLCASSPEGRREKLFFGSGTQLSVL.

This sequence joins TRBV18 and TRBJ2-2; a weak D match, TRBD2 (5 bases). The CDR3 runs 14 residues. V was clipped by 3 bases and J by 5 bases, with 10 bases between them. Germline assignment: CDR1 KGHSH and CDR2 LQKENI. CDR3 in amino acids: CASSPPGVTGELFF. The CDR3 region has the DNA TGTGCCAGCTCACCCCCCGGGGTGACCGGGGAGCTGTTTTTT.

The chain carries TRBV4-2 and TRBJ1-3; TRBD1 might be the D (5 bases). This CDR3 has 15 amino acids. Per the germline V gene, CDR1 is LGHNA and CDR2 is YNFKEQ. Trimming left V 5 bases short and J 4 bases short, with 15 bases between. The CDR3 region has the DNA TGTGCCAGCAGCTTAGCGGGGGGACGAGGAAACACCATATATTTT. It encodes CASSLAGGRGNTIYF.

V is TRBV27 and J is TRBJ2-7; 11 bases match TRBD1. The CDR3 extends over 16 amino acids. The germline gives CDR1 MNHEY, CDR2 SMNVEV (reference sequence). With 0 bases clipped from V and 0 bases from J, the junction kept 1 base outside the gene matches. CDR3 in amino acids: CASSLSGTGGSYEQYF. CDR3 nucleotides: TGTGCCAGCAGTTTATCGGGGACAGGGGGCTCCTACGAGCAGTACTTC.

The V call is TRBV25-1, the J call TRBJ1-4; 9 bases agree with TRBD1. V trimming: 0 bases; J trimming: 4 bases; junction bases outside the gene matches: 6. This CDR3 is 17 amino acids long. From germline, CDR1 is MGHDK and CDR2 SYGVNS. CDR3 amino acids: CASSEYGTGIVNEKLFF. In DNA, the CDR3 is TGTGCCAGCAGTGAATACGGGACAGGGATTGTTAATGAAAAACTGTTTTTT.

This clone showed up just a few times. The chain uses TRBV28 and TRBJ2-7; D remains unclear. The CDR3 totals 16 residues. Germline loops: CDR1 MDHEN, CDR2 SYDVKM. Trimming pared 3 bases from V and 7 bases from J, leaving 22 bases between. The CDR3 DNA sequence: TGTGCCAGCAGTTTCCCCCAGGTCGTCCAGGTGGCTGAGCAGTACTTC. Its translation: CASSFPQVVQVAEQYF. Full variable domain (remainder filled in from reference TRBV28 and TRBJ2-7): DVKVTQSSRYLVKRTGEKVFLECVQDMDHENMFWYRQDPGLGLRLIYFSYDVKMKEKGDIPEGYSVSREKKERFSLILESASTNQTSMYLCASSFPQVVQVAEQYFGPGTRLTVT.

This clone has a single count. The chain couples TRBV5-1 to TRBJ2-7, with 10 positions matching TRBD1. CDR1 SGHRS and CDR2 YFSETQ come from the germline V gene. The V and J ends lost 3 bases and 4 bases, in that order; junction bases with no gene match: 4. The CDR3 totals 14 residues. CDR3 in amino acids: CASSSGQGIYEQYF. The CDR3 nucleotides are TGCGCCAGCAGCTCGGGACAGGGGATTTACGAGCAGTACTTC.

As regards this clone: A much larger clone is a single base away; this may be a read error. The sample contains more than one DNA sequence encoding this CDR3. This sequence joins TRBV18 and TRBJ2-7, with TRBD1 identical over 10 bases. Germline V CDR1 and CDR2: KGHSH, LQKENI. The CDR3 consists of 14 residues. Trimming removed 2 bases from V and 2 bases from J; junction bases left unmatched: 0. CDR3 in DNA: TGTGCCAGCTCACCAGGACAGGGGGCCTACGAGCAGTACTTC. Its translation: CASSPGQGAYEQYF.